Below, 21 T cell receptor beta chains from the same sample are listed, as sequenced in a study of shared clonotypes between healthy human individuals. The data were produced by immunoSEQ multiplex PCR, yet TCRdb's version contains in-frame clones alone and is incomplete. Here the sample spans 1,500,000 or so clones, around 98.5% being singletons. Source material: naive CD4+ T cells sorted from blood. The subset: CD45RA+ positively selected. The receptors were sampled from a man aged 25-45 years in good health.

J is TRBJ2-1 and V is TRBV30; 11 bases are shared with TRBD2. The CDR3 runs to 15 residues. J lost 2 bases, V lost 6 bases, and 6 bases had no gene match. CDR1 and CDR2 (germline): GTSNPN, SVGIG (reference sequence). Here the CDR3 DNA reads TGTGCCTGTCACTGGGGACTAGCGGCCTACAATGAGCAGTTCTTC. Translated: CACHWGLAAYNEQFF.

The chain is built from TRBV11-2 and TRBJ2-7; 8 bases line up with TRBD1. From germline, CDR1 is SGHAT and CDR2 FQNNGV. The CDR3 is made up of 16 amino acids. V was pared by 0 bases and J by 6 bases, with 10 bases of the junction left unmatched. The chain's CDR3 is CASSLDRPRGHGEQYF. The CDR3 DNA is TGTGCCAGCAGCTTAGATCGCCCCAGGGGGCATGGCGAGCAGTACTTC. The full variable domain, its missing parts supplied by reference TRBV11-2 and TRBJ2-7, is EAGVAQSPRYKIIEKRQSVAFWCNPISGHATLYWYQQILGQGPKLLIQFQNNGVVDDSQLPKDRFSAERLKGVDSTLKIQPAKLEDSAVYLCASSLDRPRGHGEQYFGPGTRLTVT.

The chain recombines TRBV6-5 with TRBJ2-3; TRBD2 matches 8 bases. J gave up 6 bases and V 6 bases, and 5 bases lay outside the gene matches. The CDR3 sequence is 13 residues long. CDR1 and CDR2 from the germline V gene are MNHEY and SVGAGI. Here the CDR3 DNA reads TGTGCCAGCAGCGCCGGGAGGGTGGATACGCAGTATTTT. It yields the protein CASSAGRVDTQYF.

This chain links TRBV5-4 with TRBJ2-7; D possibly corresponds to TRBD2 (6 bases). This CDR3 has 16 residues. The germline gives CDR1 SGHNT, CDR2 YYREEE (reference sequence). V was cut by 7 bases and J by 0 bases, with 20 bases left in between. The CDR3 DNA follows: TGTGCCAGCTCGCTCCTGGGGAGCGGGCCCTCCTACGAGCAGTACTTC. Protein sequence: CASSLLGSGPSYEQYF.

The genes are TRBV14 and TRBJ2-7; D not resolved. Germline V gene sequence: CDR1 SGHDN, CDR2 FVKESK. The CDR3 length is 13 residues. Trimming stripped 10 bases from V and 2 bases from J, with 15 bases between. This CDR3 reads CATPWLYPYEQYF. For the CDR3, the DNA is TGTGCCACCCCCTGGCTTTACCCCTACGAGCAGTACTTC.

The chain has TRBV7-9 and TRBJ2-3; weak D call: TRBD2 (6 bases). Germline V gives CDR1 SEHNR, CDR2 FQNEAQ (reference sequence). The CDR3 has 18 residues. V was clipped by 1 base and J by 0 bases, with 17 bases between them. The CDR3 DNA reads as TGTGCCAGCAGCTTAGGCACGGGGACTTATTCTAGCACAGATACGCAGTATTTT. It encodes CASSLGTGTYSSTDTQYF.

The chain uses TRBV4-3 and TRBJ2-2; possible D gene TRBD1, 6 bases. The CDR3 is 12 residues long. CDR1 and CDR2 from the germline V gene are LGHNA and YSLEER. V was pared by 4 bases and J by 7 bases, with 7 bases between. CDR3 DNA sequence: TGCGCCAGCAGCCTAGGGGGCGGGGAGCTGTTTTTT. Its translation is CASSLGGGELFF.

This rearrangement joins TRBV5-6 to TRBJ2-1, with D perhaps matching TRBD2 (6 bases). V lost 4 bases and J 5 bases, leaving 16 bases between the germline ends. The germline V gene encodes CDR1 SGHDT and CDR2 YYEEEE. This CDR3 is 15 amino acids long. CDR3 region: CASSQLAQENNEQFF. The CDR3 DNA follows: TGTGCCAGCAGCCAGCTAGCGCAAGAAAACAATGAGCAGTTCTTC.

The genes are TRBV27 and TRBJ2-7; 12 nucleotides line up with TRBD2. This CDR3 is 16 amino acids long. Germline V gene sequence: CDR1 MNHEY, CDR2 SMNVEV (reference sequence). The V gene end was trimmed by 4 bases and the J gene end by 2 bases; junction bases not matched to a gene: 6. CDR3 residues: CASSSPGLAGTYEQYF. CDR3 nucleotides: TGTGCCAGCAGTTCACCCGGACTAGCGGGGACCTACGAGCAGTACTTC.

The V call is TRBV28, the J call TRBJ1-5; no clear D. In germline, CDR1 is MDHEN, CDR2 SYDVKM. Trimming left V 5 bases short and J 3 bases short, with 11 bases between. The CDR3 consists of 14 residues. Here the CDR3 reads CASSAALDNQPQHF. The CDR3 DNA is TGTGCCAGCAGTGCAGCATTAGACAATCAGCCCCAGCATTTT.

The genes are TRBV28 and TRBJ2-7; 9 bases line up with TRBD1. The V segment lost 4 bases and the J segment 1 base; nucleotides outside the gene matches: 5. The germline gives CDR1 MDHEN, CDR2 SYDVKM. The CDR3 totals 15 residues. CDR3 bases: TGTGCCAGCAGTTCGGGACAGGGCCATTCCTACGAGCAGTACTTC. It encodes CASSSGQGHSYEQYF.

This clone was detected a few times. V and J are TRBV10-2 and TRBJ2-7; 9 bases are shared with TRBD1. V was pared by 6 bases and J by 3 bases, with 0 bases of the junction left unmatched. CDR3 size: 12 residues. CDR1 and CDR2 (germline): WSHSY, SAAADI. The CDR3 sequence is CASRDRGYEQYF. The CDR3 nucleotides read TGCGCCAGCAGGGACAGGGGCTACGAGCAGTACTTC.

The rearrangement links TRBV5-1 to TRBJ2-3; D unclear. The V gene's germline CDR1 is SGHRS and CDR2 YFSETQ. The CDR3 has 15 amino acids. Trimming removed 4 bases from V and 6 bases from J, with 18 bases in between. CDR3 bases: TGCGCCAGCAGCCCCAAAAATCAGGCAGTTGATACGCAGTATTTT. It codes for CASSPKNQAVDTQYF.

This chain joins TRBV10-2 and TRBJ2-7; D gene uncertain. Trimming cost V 3 bases and J 2 bases, with 5 bases left between them. The germline gives CDR1 WSHSY, CDR2 SAAADI. CDR3 length equals 12 residues. The CDR3 DNA follows: TGCGCCAGCAGTGACAGTACCTACGAGCAGTACTTC. Its translation: CASSDSTYEQYF.

The chain is built from TRBV18 and TRBJ2-1; D is unresolved. The V end was cut by 2 bases, the J end by 3 bases, with 8 bases between. The germline V gene encodes CDR1 KGHSH and CDR2 LQKENI. This CDR3 has 14 residues. CDR3 DNA sequence: TGTGCCAGCTCACCAGCACACCTCTACAATGAGCAGTTCTTC. This sequence encodes CASSPAHLYNEQFF.

The genes are TRBV5-4 and TRBJ1-2; unclear D gene. CDR3 size: 13 residues. Trimming pared 3 bases from V and 1 base from J, leaving 7 bases between. Looked up from germline, CDR1 is SGHNT and CDR2 is YYREEE (reference sequence). In nucleotides, the CDR3 is TGTGCCAGCAGCTCCCCGAATAACTATGGCTACACCTTC. Protein: CASSSPNNYGYTF. Drawing the rest from reference TRBV5-4 and TRBJ1-2, the complete variable domain is ETGVTQSPTHLIKTRGQQVTLRCSSQSGHNTVSWYQQALGQGPQFIFQYYREEENGRGNFPPRFSGLQFPNYSSELNVNALELDDSALYLCASSSPNNYGYTFGSGTRLTVV.

V and J are TRBV15 and TRBJ2-7; D is undetermined. CDR3 size: 14 residues. CDR1 is LNHNV, CDR2 YYDKDF, per germline (reference sequence). Trimming left V 3 bases short and J 2 bases short, with 11 bases between. DNA of the CDR3: TGTGCCACCAGCAGTATCCGGCGTACCTACGAGCAGTACTTC. Translation: CATSSIRRTYEQYF.

This chain links TRBV28 with TRBJ1-2; a possible D gene is TRBD1 (5 bases). Per germline, CDR1 MDHEN and CDR2 SYDVKM. This CDR3 comprises 12 residues. The germline V and J ends were trimmed by 7 bases and 6 bases, with 12 bases remaining between them. CDR3 sequence (DNA): TGTGCCAGCACGCAGGGAATGGATGGCTACACCTTC. Translated: CASTQGMDGYTF.

This chain connects TRBV18 to TRBJ2-3; D perhaps matches TRBD1 (5 bases). The CDR3 length is 13 residues. The germline V and J ends were trimmed by 2 bases and 4 bases, with 7 bases remaining between them. Germline CDR1 KGHSH, CDR2 LQKENI. The CDR3 region has the DNA TGTGCCAGCTCACCAGGGGCCGCAGATACGCAGTATTTT. Its translation: CASSPGAADTQYF.

V usage is TRBV4-3 and J usage is TRBJ2-5; 13 bases fit TRBD2. V was pared by 4 bases and J by 5 bases, with 7 bases of the junction left unmatched. The CDR3 covers 16 residues. The germline gives CDR1 LGHNA, CDR2 YSLEER. The CDR3 reads CASSPTSGRAWETQYF. CDR3 in DNA: TGCGCCAGCAGCCCAACTAGCGGGAGGGCCTGGGAGACCCAGTACTTC.

The chain is built from TRBV5-4 and TRBJ2-1, with TRBD2 as a possible D gene (6 bases). V gave up 0 bases and J gave up 4 bases, with 11 bases separating them. The CDR3 runs 15 residues. Germline lookup yields CDR1 SGHNT and CDR2 YYREEE (reference sequence). CDR3 coding DNA: TGTGCCAGCAGCTTGGTTGGGGGACTGTACAATGAGCAGTTCTTC. It translates to CASSLVGGLYNEQFF.